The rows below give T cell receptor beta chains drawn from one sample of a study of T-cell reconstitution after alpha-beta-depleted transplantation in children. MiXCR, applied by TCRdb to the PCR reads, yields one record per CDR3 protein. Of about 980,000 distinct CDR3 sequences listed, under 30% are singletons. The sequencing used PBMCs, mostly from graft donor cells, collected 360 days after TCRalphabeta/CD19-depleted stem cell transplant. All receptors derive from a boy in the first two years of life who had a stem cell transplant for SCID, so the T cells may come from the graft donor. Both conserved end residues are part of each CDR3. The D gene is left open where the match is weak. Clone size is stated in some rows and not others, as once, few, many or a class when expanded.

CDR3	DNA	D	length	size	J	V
CASSYPLGTPAGELFF	TGTGCCAGCAGTTACCCCCTCGGGACTCCCGCCGGGGAGCTGTTTTTT	NA	16	few	TRBJ2-2	TRBV6-2/TRBV6-3
CSASQRGAPRSYNEQFF	TGCAGTGCTAGCCAGCGGGGGGCGCCCCGCTCCTACAATGAGCAGTTCTTC	TRBD2	17	NA	TRBJ2-1	TRBV20-1
CATSDRTGLSSYNEQFF	TGTGCCACCAGTGACAGGACAGGCTTGAGCTCCTACAATGAGCAGTTCTTC	TRBD1	17	few	TRBJ2-1	TRBV24-1
CSVENGELFF	TGCAGCGTTGAGAACGGGGAGCTGTTTTTT	NA	10	NA	TRBJ2-2	TRBV29-1
CSATSGSYNEQFF	TGCAGTGCGACTAGCGGCTCCTACAATGAGCAGTTCTTC	TRBD2	13	NA	TRBJ2-1	TRBV20-1
CASSPRDRGPSYNEQFF	TGTGCCAGCTCACCTCGGGACAGGGGGCCCTCCTACAATGAGCAGTTCTTC	TRBD1	17	NA	TRBJ2-1	TRBV18
CASSTGPHVNEQFF	TGCGCCAGCAGCACAGGGCCCCACGTCAATGAGCAGTTCTTC	NA	14	NA	TRBJ2-1	TRBV4-1
CASSLRDQTIYEQYF	TGTGCCAGCAGCCTCCGGGATCAGACAATCTACGAGCAGTACTTC	NA	15	NA	TRBJ2-7	TRBV7-8
CASSFEPGSYEQYF	TGTGCCAGCAGTTTTGAGCCAGGGTCTTACGAGCAGTACTTC	NA	14	NA	TRBJ2-7	TRBV27
CATSRSGTSGIYEQYF	TGTGCCACCAGCAGATCGGGGACTAGCGGGATCTACGAGCAGTACTTC	TRBD2	16	few	TRBJ2-7	TRBV15
CASSSGTGLLNTEAFF	TGTGCCAGCAGCTCAGGGACAGGACTATTGAACACTGAAGCTTTCTTT	TRBD1	16	few	TRBJ1-1	TRBV7-6
CASSLKAGRPGELFF	TGCGCCAGCAGCTTGAAGGCAGGGAGGCCCGGGGAGCTGTTTTTT	NA	15	NA	TRBJ2-2	TRBV5-1
CASSLGRGRTDTQYF	TGTGCCAGCAGTTTAGGCAGGGGACGCACAGATACGCAGTATTTT	NA	15	many	TRBJ2-3	TRBV12-3/TRBV12-4
CSVEEAGYEQYF	TGCAGCGTTGAAGAGGCGGGTTACGAGCAGTACTTC	NA	12	NA	TRBJ2-7	TRBV29-1
CASTKQGARVSGELFF	TGTGCCAGCACCAAACAGGGGGCGCGAGTTTCCGGGGAGCTGTTTTTT	TRBD1	16	NA	TRBJ2-2	TRBV5-5
CASSQDSGQGGGYTF	TGTGCCAGCAGCCAAGATTCAGGACAGGGCGGTGGCTACACCTTC	TRBD1	15	NA	TRBJ1-2	TRBV3-1
CASSQAGGPATGELFF	TGTGCCAGCAGCCAAGCGGGGGGGCCCGCCACCGGGGAGCTGTTTTTT	TRBD2	16	NA	TRBJ2-2	TRBV4-2
CASSSQERGETQYF	TGCGCCAGCAGCTCCCAGGAGAGGGGGGAGACCCAGTACTTC	NA	14	once	TRBJ2-5	TRBV5-1
CASSPAPNLAKNIQYF	TGCGCCAGCAGCCCTGCTCCCAACCTAGCCAAAAACATTCAGTACTTC	NA	16	NA	TRBJ2-4	TRBV5-1
CASGPYNEQFF	TGTGCCAGCGGCCCTTACAATGAGCAGTTCTTC	NA	11	many	TRBJ2-1	TRBV12-3/TRBV12-4
CAIRAPTGESDTQYF	TGTGCCATCAGGGCCCCGACAGGGGAGTCAGATACGCAGTATTTT	TRBD1	15	few	TRBJ2-3	TRBV10-3
CASAVGYQETQYF	TGTGCCAGCGCTGTAGGGTACCAAGAGACCCAGTACTTC	NA	13	few	TRBJ2-5	TRBV12-3/TRBV12-4
CSATPSLGTAPYEQYF	TGCAGTGCTACTCCGTCCCTCGGGACGGCACCCTACGAGCAGTACTTC	NA	16	NA	TRBJ2-7	TRBV20-1
CASSWGQGAPGTGELFF	TGTGCCAGCAGCTGGGGACAGGGGGCCCCGGGCACCGGGGAGCTGTTTTTT	TRBD1	17	NA	TRBJ2-2	TRBV6-1
CASSQPSGQKKYGYTF	TGCGCCAGCAGCCAGCCCTCGGGGCAGAAGAAGTATGGCTACACCTTC	NA	16	few	TRBJ1-2	TRBV4-3
CASSVGGRLYEQYF	TGTGCCAGCAGTGTAGGGGGCCGACTCTACGAGCAGTACTTC	TRBD1	14	few	TRBJ2-7	TRBV6-1
CASSQDRQSGYYGYTF	TGTGCCAGCAGCCAAGATAGGCAGTCCGGATACTATGGCTACACCTTC	NA	16	NA	TRBJ1-2	TRBV4-2
CASSLELAGTAVVETQYF	TGCGCCAGCAGCTTGGAACTAGCCGGGACCGCTGTTGTAGAGACCCAGTACTTC	NA	18	many	TRBJ2-5	TRBV5-1
CASSLASRDTQYF	TGCGCCAGCAGCTTGGCCTCGAGAGATACGCAGTATTTT	NA	13	few	TRBJ2-3	TRBV5-1
CASSHGGASTDTQYF	TGTGCCAGCAGCCACGGGGGGGCTAGCACAGATACGCAGTATTTT	TRBD2	15	NA	TRBJ2-3	TRBV27
CASRLTAKGAREKLFF	TGTGCCAGCAGATTAACCGCAAAGGGGGCGCGCGAAAAACTGTTTTTT	TRBD1	16	NA	TRBJ1-4	TRBV28
CSAARVEAFF	TGCAGTGCTGCTCGTGTTGAAGCTTTCTTT	NA	10	many	TRBJ1-1	TRBV20-1
CASSKGTGRDNQPQHF	TGTGCCAGCAGTAAAGGGACAGGGAGGGACAATCAGCCCCAGCATTTT	TRBD1	16	NA	TRBJ1-5	TRBV12-3/TRBV12-4
CASSERGSSYNEQFF	TGTGCCAGCAGCGAGCGGGGGAGCTCCTACAATGAGCAGTTCTTC	TRBD2	15	few	TRBJ2-1	TRBV12-3/TRBV12-4
CAISESGQNNQPQHF	TGTGCCATCAGTGAGTCCGGACAGAACAATCAGCCCCAGCATTTT	NA	15	NA	TRBJ1-5	TRBV10-3
CASSLRGMNQETQYF	TGTGCCAGCAGTTTGCGGGGGATGAACCAAGAGACCCAGTACTTC	TRBD2	15	NA	TRBJ2-5	TRBV28
CSARGTPNTGELFF	TGCAGTGCTAGGGGGACACCGAACACCGGGGAGCTGTTTTTT	NA	14	NA	TRBJ2-2	TRBV20-1
CASSLRRLAGDFYEQYF	TGTGCCAGCAGTTTAAGGAGACTAGCGGGGGACTTCTACGAGCAGTACTTC	TRBD2	17	NA	TRBJ2-7	TRBV12-3/TRBV12-4
CASSLSTSGGHNEQFF	TGTGCCAGCAGTTTATCCACTAGCGGGGGACACAATGAGCAGTTCTTC	TRBD2	16	NA	TRBJ2-1	TRBV27
CASSSGRGHTEAFF	TGTGCCAGCAGTTCCGGAAGGGGGCACACTGAAGCTTTCTTT	TRBD1	14	NA	TRBJ1-1	TRBV12-3/TRBV12-4
CASSPGGQGIFTEAFF	TGTGCCAGCTCACCAGGGGGACAGGGCATTTTCACTGAAGCTTTCTTT	TRBD1	16	few	TRBJ1-1	TRBV18
CSARDGGRGSNQPQHF	TGCAGTGCTAGAGATGGGGGGAGGGGGAGCAATCAGCCCCAGCATTTT	NA	16	NA	TRBJ1-5	TRBV20-1
CASSSLTGGPYEQYF	TGTGCCAGCAGCTCCTTAACAGGGGGCCCCTACGAGCAGTACTTC	TRBD1	15	few	TRBJ2-7	TRBV7-2
CSARGPGTEHLYGYTF	TGCAGTGCTAGGGGGCCCGGGACAGAGCACCTCTATGGCTACACCTTC	TRBD1	16	once	TRBJ1-2	TRBV20-1
CSVDTGSNTQYF	TGCAGCGTTGACACAGGGTCAAATACGCAGTATTTT	NA	12	many	TRBJ2-3	TRBV29-1
CASSVLGTPFTDTQYF	TGTGCCAGCAGCGTCCTAGGGACTCCATTCACAGATACGCAGTATTTT	NA	16	few	TRBJ2-3	TRBV9
CASSTGNTGELFF	TGTGCCAGCAGTACAGGGAACACCGGGGAGCTGTTTTTT	NA	13	many	TRBJ2-2	TRBV2
CSATLWGTPYNEQFF	TGCAGTGCCACCCTATGGGGAACCCCTTACAATGAGCAGTTCTTC	NA	15	NA	TRBJ2-1	TRBV20-1
CASSFSRGPGEQYF	TGTGCCAGCAGTTTTAGCCGGGGGCCGGGCGAGCAGTACTTC	NA	14	few	TRBJ2-7	TRBV12-3/TRBV12-4
CASSQGGRTYKMVTKNIQYF	TGTGCCAGCAGCCAAGGGGGGAGGACCTACAAGATGGTGACCAAAAACATTCAGTACTTC	NA	20	NA	TRBJ2-4	TRBV3-1
CATSRDRKGKDIQYF	TGTGCCACCAGCAGAGATCGGAAGGGAAAAGACATTCAGTACTTC	NA	15	NA	TRBJ2-4	TRBV15
CASGPPWGSETNYGYTF	TGTGCTAGTGGTCCCCCTTGGGGATCAGAAACTAACTATGGCTACACCTTC	NA	17	NA	TRBJ1-2	TRBV12-5
CSVRFRGSPNEKLFF	TGCAGCGTTCGATTTAGGGGATCGCCGAATGAAAAACTGTTTTTT	NA	15	few	TRBJ1-4	TRBV29-1